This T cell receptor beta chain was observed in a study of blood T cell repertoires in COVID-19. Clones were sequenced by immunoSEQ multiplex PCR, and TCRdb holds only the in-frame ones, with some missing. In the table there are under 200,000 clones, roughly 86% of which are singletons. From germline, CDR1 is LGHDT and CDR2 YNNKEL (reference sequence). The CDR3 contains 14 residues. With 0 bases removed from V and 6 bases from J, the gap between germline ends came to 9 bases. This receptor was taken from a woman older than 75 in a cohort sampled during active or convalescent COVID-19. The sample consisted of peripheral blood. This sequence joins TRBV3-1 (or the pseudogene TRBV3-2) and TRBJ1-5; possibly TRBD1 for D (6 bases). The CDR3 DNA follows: TGTGCCAGCAGCCAAGATTTGGGGGCTCAGCCCCAGCATTTT. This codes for CASSQDLGAQPQHF.